This entry lists 24 T cell receptor beta chains sequenced from one sample in a study of blood T cells in healthy people across ages. The use of a sample-barcoded 5' primer and a J-beta primer mix characterized a second PCR of about 6 to 12 cycles. MiXCR was run by TCRdb on the 5' RACE reads, yielding one entry per CDR3 protein. The repertoire holds 1.5 million to 1.8 million distinct CDR3 sequences, with less than 45% as singletons. The specimen sequenced was blood. These receptors were taken from a woman aged 18-29 years in good health.

This clonotype was counted only a few times. V and J are TRBV28 and TRBJ2-1; D remains ambiguous. The CDR3 has 16 amino acids. The germline CDR1 and CDR2 sequences are MDHEN and SYDVKM. Trimming took 7 bases from V and 0 from J, leaving 16 bases between them. CDR3 bases: TGTGCCAGCAACCGGCGCGGAACGAGCTCCTACAATGAGCAGTTCTTC. Its translation: CASNRRGTSSYNEQFF.

V usage is TRBV4-1 and J usage is TRBJ1-1; D gene ambiguous. This CDR3 contains 17 residues. Germline lookup yields CDR1 MGHRA and CDR2 YSYEKL. With 1 base removed from V and 4 bases from J, the gap between germline ends came to 19 bases. CDR3 residues: CASSQVASGGGGTEAFF. CDR3 bases: TGCGCCAGCAGCCAAGTCGCCTCGGGAGGAGGTGGCACTGAAGCTTTCTTT.

V and J are TRBV28 and TRBJ1-4; 8 nucleotides align to TRBD1. J was trimmed by 3 bases and V by 7 bases; bases with no gene match: 4. Germline assignment: CDR1 MDHEN and CDR2 SYDVKM. The CDR3 covers 14 residues. CDR3 sequence reads: CASNRQGPNEKLFF. CDR3 DNA: TGTGCCAGCAACAGACAGGGGCCTAATGAAAAACTGTTTTTT. The full variable domain, its missing parts supplied by reference TRBV28 and TRBJ1-4, is DVKVTQSSRYLVKRTGEKVFLECVQDMDHENMFWYRQDPGLGLRLIYFSYDVKMKEKGDIPEGYSVSREKKERFSLILESASTNQTSMYLCASNRQGPNEKLFFGSGTQLSVL.

The chain links TRBV6-2 or TRBV6-3 to TRBJ2-5; TRBD2 aligns across 11 bases. Looked up from germline, CDR1 is MNHEY and CDR2 is SVGEGT. CDR3 length: 14 amino acids. V gave up 6 bases and J gave up 11 bases; unmatched junction bases: 11. The CDR3 nucleotides are TGTGCCAGCAGAGCCGGGACTAGCGGAAATGAGCAGTACTTC. Translation: CASRAGTSGNEQYF.

This clonotype was found a few times. V usage is TRBV12-3 or TRBV12-4 and J usage is TRBJ1-2, with a possible D match to TRBD1 (6 bases). The CDR3 is 15 amino acids. V lost 4 bases, J lost 0 bases, and 12 bases lay in between. CDR3 in amino acids: CASSSDRTSNYGYTF. The DNA for the CDR3 is TGTGCCAGCAGTTCCGACAGGACTTCTAACTATGGCTACACCTTC.

Points on this clonotype: Being one base from a much bigger clone, this may be a read error. The chain links TRBV4-3 to TRBJ2-3; D unresolved. CDR1 is LGHNA, CDR2 YSLEER, per germline. The germline V and J ends were trimmed by 0 bases and 3 bases, with 13 bases remaining between them. This CDR3 contains 16 residues. The CDR3 here is CASSQDEVNPTDTQYF. CDR3 DNA sequence: TGCGCCAGCAGCCAAGATGAGGTGAACCCTACAGATACGCAGTATTTT.

The chain links TRBV25-1 to TRBJ1-2, with TRBD1 matching over 8 bases. CDR3 length equals 14 residues. V lost 3 bases and J lost 8; bases outside the gene matches: 8. CDR1 MGHDK and CDR2 SYGVNS come from the germline V gene. The CDR3 loop reads CASSDSGQGQGYTF. The DNA for the CDR3 is TGTGCCAGCAGTGACAGCGGACAGGGTCAGGGCTACACCTTC.

This clonotype was observed a handful of times. The chain links TRBV20-1 to TRBJ2-3; tentatively, D is TRBD1 or TRBD2 (5 bases each). CDR3 length: 15 residues. CDR1 and CDR2 (germline): DFQATT, SNEGSKA (reference sequence). V lost 0 bases and J lost 0, with 10 bases in between. CDR3 bases: TGCAGTGCTAGAGATTGGGGCGGGAGCACAGATACGCAGTATTTT. Its translation: CSARDWGGSTDTQYF.

V gene TRBV12-3 or TRBV12-4 combines with J gene TRBJ2-3; D may be TRBD1 (6 bases). CDR3 length: 17 residues. Trimming pared 0 bases from V and 0 bases from J, leaving 13 bases between. The CDR3 protein is CASSLAQTGPSTDTQYF. Written as DNA, the CDR3 is TGTGCCAGCAGTTTAGCCCAGACAGGTCCTAGCACAGATACGCAGTATTTT.

The genes are TRBV6-5 and TRBJ2-4; D gene unclear. The J call may be in error: the DNA end matches TRBJ2-7 better. The germline gives CDR1 MNHEY, CDR2 SVGAGI. CDR3 length: 10 residues. CDR3 sequence (DNA): TGTGCCCGCAAGGGCAACGAGCAGTACTTC. Its protein is CARKGNEQYF.

This clonotype was observed a few times. The J gene is TRBJ1-2, the V gene TRBV10-1, with D uncertain. Germline V gives CDR1 WNHNN, CDR2 SYGVQD (reference sequence). The CDR3 sequence is 12 residues long. V dropped 6 bases and J dropped 8 bases, with 13 bases sitting between them. The CDR3 DNA is TGCGCCAGCAGGCTGGATGAGAGGGGCTACACCTTC. Protein product: CASRLDERGYTF.

This clonotype was detected only a few times. V usage is TRBV5-5 and J usage is TRBJ1-4; a weak D match, TRBD1 (5 bases). The V gene's germline CDR1 is SGHKS and CDR2 YYEKEE (reference sequence). The CDR3 has 13 amino acids. V was shortened by 5 bases and J by 7 bases, with 12 bases between the two germline ends. The CDR3 region has the DNA TGTGCCAGCAGGGACGGGACGGCTGAAAAACTGTTTTTT. It specifies CASRDGTAEKLFF.

A note on this clonotype: Germline and junction disagree at one end, which may indicate a read error. The rearrangement links TRBV12-3 or TRBV12-4 to TRBJ2-7; 15 bases map to TRBD2. This CDR3 is built from 16 residues. The CDR3 is CASSLGLAGGGYEQYF. CDR3 coding DNA: TGTGCCAGCAGCTTAGGACTAGCGGGGGGGGGCTACGAGCAGTACTTC.

This clonotype was seen only a few times. The V call is TRBV29-1, the J call TRBJ1-2, with D tentatively TRBD1 (6 bases). This CDR3 contains 15 residues. Germline V gene data show CDR1 as SQVTM and CDR2 as ANQGSEA. V was pared by 6 bases and J by 0 bases, with 17 bases between. The CDR3 sequence: CSVARGGRTNYGYTF. The CDR3 DNA follows: TGCAGCGTGGCAAGGGGGGGCAGAACTAACTATGGCTACACCTTC.

The J gene is TRBJ2-5, the V gene TRBV10-3; TRBD2 agrees at 8 bases. The germline gives CDR1 ENHRY, CDR2 SYGVKD. The CDR3 has 15 residues. After removal of 6 bases from V and 4 bases from J, the junction contained 10 bases not matched to a gene. The CDR3 region has the DNA TGTGCCATCAGCGATGCGCGGGGGGTCGCAGAGACCCAGTACTTC. It translates to CAISDARGVAETQYF.

The CDR3 sequence: CSAFPPGLAENEQFF. The CDR3 coding sequence is TGCAGTGCTTTTCCCCCCGGGCTAGCGGAGAATGAGCAGTTCTTC. The rearrangement links TRBV20-1 to TRBJ2-1, with 7 bases matching TRBD2. The CDR3 totals 15 residues. J gave up 7 bases and V 5 bases, and 14 bases lay outside the gene matches. Germline CDR1 and CDR2: DFQATT and SNEGSKA (reference sequence).

V is TRBV12-3 or TRBV12-4 and J is TRBJ2-2; 7 positions agree with TRBD2. V trimming: 7 bases; J trimming: 1 base; junction bases outside the gene matches: 9. CDR3 size: 16 residues. CDR3: CASNYPSGMNTGELFF. CDR3 DNA: TGTGCCAGCAACTATCCTAGCGGAATGAACACCGGGGAGCTGTTTTTT.

This clonotype was seen a handful of times. The chain links TRBV27 to TRBJ2-5; TRBD1 aligns across 12 bases. Germline V CDR1 and CDR2: MNHEY, SMNVEV (reference sequence). V lost 4 bases and J lost 11; bases outside the gene matches: 8. CDR3 length: 14 amino acids. The CDR3 region has the DNA TGTGCCAGCAGTTGGGACAGGGGGCGGAATGAGCAGTACTTC. Its protein product is CASSWDRGRNEQYF.

This clonotype was counted a few times. This chain uses TRBV29-1 with TRBJ2-1, with D perhaps TRBD1 or TRBD2 (5 bases each). Looked up from germline, CDR1 is SQVTM and CDR2 is ANQGSEA. V lost 2 bases and J 4 bases, leaving 12 bases between the germline ends. CDR3 size: 14 residues. The CDR3 DNA reads as TGCAGCGTTGAAAAATGGGACCTATACAATGAGCAGTTCTTC. This translates into CSVEKWDLYNEQFF.

The V gene is TRBV5-1, the J gene TRBJ2-3; 7 bases line up with TRBD2. Germline CDR1 reads SGHRS; CDR2 reads YFSETQ. The CDR3 extends over 14 amino acids. J gave up 2 bases and V 4 bases, and 4 bases lay outside the gene matches. This CDR3 is CASSHSGDTDTQYF. The CDR3, as DNA: TGCGCCAGCAGCCACAGCGGGGACACAGATACGCAGTATTTT.

This clonotype was counted only a few times. J is TRBJ2-3 and V is TRBV4-3; D may match TRBD1 or TRBD2 (6 bases each). This CDR3 comprises 14 residues. The germline V and J ends were trimmed by 4 bases and 5 bases, with 13 bases remaining between them. Per germline, CDR1 LGHNA and CDR2 YSLEER. This CDR3 reads CASSPGGLGDTQYF. The CDR3 DNA reads as TGCGCCAGCAGCCCTGGGGGGCTTGGAGATACGCAGTATTTT.

The V and J genes are TRBV7-2 and TRBJ2-5; TRBD2 agrees at 8 bases. J gave up 11 bases and V 5 bases, and 19 bases lay outside the gene matches. The CDR3 has 16 residues. CDR1 SGHTA and CDR2 FQGNSA come from the germline V gene. The CDR3 loop reads CASSIGLAPGLGEQYF. DNA for the CDR3: TGTGCCAGCAGCATCGGACTAGCTCCAGGACTGGGTGAGCAGTACTTC.

The J gene is TRBJ2-7, the V gene TRBV6-5; TRBD1 aligns across 10 bases. J was trimmed by 7 bases and V by 5 bases; bases with no gene match: 11. The germline gives CDR1 MNHEY, CDR2 SVGAGI. The CDR3 loop spans 15 amino acids. The chain's CDR3 is CASSHDRGPYNEQYF. The CDR3 DNA reads TGTGCCAGCAGTCACGACAGGGGGCCCTACAATGAGCAGTACTTC.

As regards this clonotype: Being one base from a much bigger clone, this may be a read error. The chain employs TRBV4-3 and TRBJ1-2, with 8 bases identical to TRBD1. This CDR3 spans 14 amino acids. In germline, CDR1 is LGHNA, CDR2 YSLEER. The junction had 6 bases not matched to a gene; V was cut back by 4 bases and J by 5 bases. DNA of the CDR3: TGCGCCAGCAGCCCCCAGGGGGCAGAGTATGGCTACACCTTC. Its translation is CASSPQGAEYGYTF.